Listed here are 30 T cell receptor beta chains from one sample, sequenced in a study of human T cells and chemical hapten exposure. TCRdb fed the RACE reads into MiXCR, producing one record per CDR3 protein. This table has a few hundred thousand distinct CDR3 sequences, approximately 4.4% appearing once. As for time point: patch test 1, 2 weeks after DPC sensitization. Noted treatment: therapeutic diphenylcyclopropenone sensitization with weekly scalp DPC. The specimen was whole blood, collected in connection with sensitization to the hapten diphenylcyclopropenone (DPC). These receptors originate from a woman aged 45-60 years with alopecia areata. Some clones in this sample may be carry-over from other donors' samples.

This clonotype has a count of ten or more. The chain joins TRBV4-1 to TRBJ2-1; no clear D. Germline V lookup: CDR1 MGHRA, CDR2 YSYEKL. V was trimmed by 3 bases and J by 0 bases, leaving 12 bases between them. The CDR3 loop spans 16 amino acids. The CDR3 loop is CASSHEDWNSYNEQFF. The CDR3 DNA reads TGCGCCAGCAGCCATGAAGACTGGAACTCCTACAATGAGCAGTTCTTC.

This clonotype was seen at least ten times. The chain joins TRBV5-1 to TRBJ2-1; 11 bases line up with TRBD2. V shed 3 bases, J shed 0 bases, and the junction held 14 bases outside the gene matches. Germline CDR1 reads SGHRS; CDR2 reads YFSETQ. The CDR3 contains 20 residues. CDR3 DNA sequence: TGCGCCAGCAGCTCGGGCCTGTTGACTAGCGGGGAGAGCTCCTACAATGAGCAGTTCTTC. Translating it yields CASSSGLLTSGESSYNEQFF.

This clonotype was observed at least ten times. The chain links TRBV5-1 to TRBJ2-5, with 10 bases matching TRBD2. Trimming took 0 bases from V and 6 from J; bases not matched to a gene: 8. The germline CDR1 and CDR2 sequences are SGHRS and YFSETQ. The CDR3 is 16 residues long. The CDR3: CASSLEPSGSEKTQYF. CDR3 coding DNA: TGCGCCAGCAGCTTGGAACCTAGCGGGAGTGAAAAGACCCAGTACTTC.

CDR3 sequence: CATADRGNQPQHF. CDR3 DNA sequence: TGTGCCACCGCCGACAGGGGCAATCAGCCCCAGCATTTT. The chain joins TRBV6-1 to TRBJ1-5; 7 bases align to TRBD1. The CDR3 is 13 residues long. Germline loops: CDR1 MNHNS, CDR2 SASEGT. Trimming took 10 bases from V and 2 from J; bases not matched to a gene: 5.

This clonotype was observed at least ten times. CDR3 loop: CSASWGDQPQHF. The CDR3 DNA reads as TGCAGTGCTAGCTGGGGGGATCAGCCCCAGCATTTT. The chain uses TRBV20-1 and TRBJ1-5, with D perhaps matching TRBD1 (5 bases). Germline CDR1 reads DFQATT; CDR2 reads SNEGSKA (reference sequence). CDR3 size: 12 residues. The V end was cut by 3 bases, the J end by 5 bases, with 8 bases between.

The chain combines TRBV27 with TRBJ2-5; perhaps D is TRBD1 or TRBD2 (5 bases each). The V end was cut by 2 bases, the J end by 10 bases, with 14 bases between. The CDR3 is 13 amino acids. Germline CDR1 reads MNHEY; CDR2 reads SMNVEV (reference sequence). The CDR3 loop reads CASSLAHLGDQYF. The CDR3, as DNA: TGTGCCAGCAGTTTAGCTCATCTGGGGGACCAGTACTTC.

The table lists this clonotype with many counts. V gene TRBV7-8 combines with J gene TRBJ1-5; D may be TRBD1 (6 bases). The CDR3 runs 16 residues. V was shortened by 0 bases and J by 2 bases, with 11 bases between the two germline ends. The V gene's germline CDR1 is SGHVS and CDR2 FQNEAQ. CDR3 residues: CASSLARGRGNQPQHF. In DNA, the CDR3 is TGTGCCAGCAGCTTAGCGAGGGGGAGGGGCAATCAGCCCCAGCATTTT.

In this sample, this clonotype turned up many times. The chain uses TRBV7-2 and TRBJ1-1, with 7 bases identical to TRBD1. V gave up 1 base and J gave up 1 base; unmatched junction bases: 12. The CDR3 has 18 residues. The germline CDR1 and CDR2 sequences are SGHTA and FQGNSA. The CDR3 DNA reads TGTGCCAGCAGCTTAGTGCTCCGACAGGGATGGGCGAACACTGAAGCTTTCTTT. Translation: CASSLVLRQGWANTEAFF.

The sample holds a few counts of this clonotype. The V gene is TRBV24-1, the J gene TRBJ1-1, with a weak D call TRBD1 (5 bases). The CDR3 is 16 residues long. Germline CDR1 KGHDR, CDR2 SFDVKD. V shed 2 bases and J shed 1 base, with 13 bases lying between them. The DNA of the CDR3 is TGTGCCACCAGTGATTGCTGGGGACCGAAGAACACTGAAGCTTTCTTT. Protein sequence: CATSDCWGPKNTEAFF.

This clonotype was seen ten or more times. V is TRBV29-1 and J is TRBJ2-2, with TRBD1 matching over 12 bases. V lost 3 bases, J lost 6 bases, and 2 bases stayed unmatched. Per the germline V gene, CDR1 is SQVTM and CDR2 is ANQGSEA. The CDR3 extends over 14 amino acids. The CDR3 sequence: CSVEGQGAAGELFF. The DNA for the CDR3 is TGCAGCGTTGAGGGACAGGGGGCGGCCGGGGAGCTGTTTTTT.

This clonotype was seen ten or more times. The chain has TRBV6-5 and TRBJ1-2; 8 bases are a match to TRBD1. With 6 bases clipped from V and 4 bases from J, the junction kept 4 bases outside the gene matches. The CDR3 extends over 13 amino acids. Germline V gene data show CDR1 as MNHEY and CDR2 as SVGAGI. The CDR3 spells CASSQTGAYGYTF. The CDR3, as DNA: TGTGCCAGCAGCCAGACAGGGGCCTATGGCTACACCTTC.

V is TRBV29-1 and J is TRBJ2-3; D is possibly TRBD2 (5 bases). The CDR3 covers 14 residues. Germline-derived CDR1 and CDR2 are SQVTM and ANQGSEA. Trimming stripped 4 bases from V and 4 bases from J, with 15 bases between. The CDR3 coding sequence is TGCAGCGTTGCCGATCCGGGAAGGGCAGATACGCAGTATTTT. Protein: CSVADPGRADTQYF.

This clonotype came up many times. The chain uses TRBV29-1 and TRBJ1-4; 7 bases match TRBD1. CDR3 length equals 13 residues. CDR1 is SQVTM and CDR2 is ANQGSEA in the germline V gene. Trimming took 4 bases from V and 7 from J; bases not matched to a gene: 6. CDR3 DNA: TGCAGCGTTGCGACAGGGCGGGCTGAAAAACTGTTTTTT. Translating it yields CSVATGRAEKLFF.

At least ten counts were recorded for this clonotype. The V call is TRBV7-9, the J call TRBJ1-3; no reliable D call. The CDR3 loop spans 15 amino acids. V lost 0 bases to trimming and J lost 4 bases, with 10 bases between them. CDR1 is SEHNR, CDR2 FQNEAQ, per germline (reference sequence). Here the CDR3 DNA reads TGTGCCAGCAGCTTAGCGCCAAGTCCCGGAAACACCATATATTTT. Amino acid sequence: CASSLAPSPGNTIYF.

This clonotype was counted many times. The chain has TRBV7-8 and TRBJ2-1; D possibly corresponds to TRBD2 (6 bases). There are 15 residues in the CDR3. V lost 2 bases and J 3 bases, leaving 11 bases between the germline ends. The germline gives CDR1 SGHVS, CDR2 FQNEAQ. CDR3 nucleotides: TGTGCCAGCAGCTTAACGGAGGGCCGCTACAATGAGCAGTTCTTC. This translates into CASSLTEGRYNEQFF.

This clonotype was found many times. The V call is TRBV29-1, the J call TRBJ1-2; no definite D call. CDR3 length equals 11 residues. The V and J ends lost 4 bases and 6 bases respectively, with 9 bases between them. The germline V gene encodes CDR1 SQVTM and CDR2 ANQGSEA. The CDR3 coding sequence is TGCAGCGTTGCCAGGAACGATGGCTACACCTTC. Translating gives CSVARNDGYTF.

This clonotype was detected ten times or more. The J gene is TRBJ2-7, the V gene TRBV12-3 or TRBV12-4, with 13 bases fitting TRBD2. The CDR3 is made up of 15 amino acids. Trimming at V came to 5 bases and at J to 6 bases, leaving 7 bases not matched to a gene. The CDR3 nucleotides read TGTGCCAGCAGTCAACTAGCGGGGGGGGTCGGCGAGCAGTACTTC. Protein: CASSQLAGGVGEQYF.

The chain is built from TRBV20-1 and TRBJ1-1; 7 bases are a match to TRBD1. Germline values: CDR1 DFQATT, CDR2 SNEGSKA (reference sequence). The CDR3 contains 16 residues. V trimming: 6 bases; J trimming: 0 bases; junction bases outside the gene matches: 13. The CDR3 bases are TGCAGTGCCATAGCTTCCAGGGGGATCATGAACACTGAAGCTTTCTTT. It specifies CSAIASRGIMNTEAFF.

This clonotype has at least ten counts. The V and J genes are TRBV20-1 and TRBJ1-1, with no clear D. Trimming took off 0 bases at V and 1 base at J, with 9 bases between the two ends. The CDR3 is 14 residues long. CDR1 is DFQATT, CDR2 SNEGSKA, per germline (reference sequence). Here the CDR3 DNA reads TGCAGTGCTAGAGATGGCCGTTGGAACACTGAAGCTTTCTTT. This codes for CSARDGRWNTEAFF.

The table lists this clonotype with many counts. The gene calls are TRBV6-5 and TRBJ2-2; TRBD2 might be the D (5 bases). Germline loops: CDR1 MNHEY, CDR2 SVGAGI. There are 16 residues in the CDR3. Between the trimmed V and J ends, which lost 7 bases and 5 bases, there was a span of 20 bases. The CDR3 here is CASKVASFTGTGELFF. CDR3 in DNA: TGTGCCAGCAAGGTTGCGTCATTTACGGGAACCGGGGAGCTGTTTTTT.

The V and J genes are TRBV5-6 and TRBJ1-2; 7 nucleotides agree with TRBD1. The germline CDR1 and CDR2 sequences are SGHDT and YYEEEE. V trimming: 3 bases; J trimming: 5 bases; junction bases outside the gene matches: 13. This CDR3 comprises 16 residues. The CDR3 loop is CASSSDLDRAGYGYTF. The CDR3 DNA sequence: TGTGCCAGCAGCTCGGACCTAGACAGGGCCGGGTATGGCTACACCTTC.

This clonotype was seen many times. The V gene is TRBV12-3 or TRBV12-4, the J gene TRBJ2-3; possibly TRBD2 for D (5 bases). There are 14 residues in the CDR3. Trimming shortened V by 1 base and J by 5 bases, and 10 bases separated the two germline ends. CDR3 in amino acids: CASSLGLAQDTQYF. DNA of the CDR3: TGTGCCAGCAGTTTAGGCCTAGCTCAAGATACGCAGTATTTT.

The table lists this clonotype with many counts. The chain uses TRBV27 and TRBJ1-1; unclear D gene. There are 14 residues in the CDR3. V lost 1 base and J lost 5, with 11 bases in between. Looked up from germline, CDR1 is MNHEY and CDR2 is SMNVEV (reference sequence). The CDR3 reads CASSLYPGETEAFF. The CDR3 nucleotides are TGTGCCAGCAGTTTATACCCCGGGGAGACTGAAGCTTTCTTT.

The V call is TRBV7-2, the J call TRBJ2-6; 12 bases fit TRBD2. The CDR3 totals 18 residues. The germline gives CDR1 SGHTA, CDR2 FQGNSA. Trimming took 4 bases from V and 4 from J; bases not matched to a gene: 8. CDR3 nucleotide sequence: TGTGCCAGCAGCTCAGGACTAGCGGGATTCCCCGGGGCCAACGTCCTGACTTTC. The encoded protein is CASSSGLAGFPGANVLTF.

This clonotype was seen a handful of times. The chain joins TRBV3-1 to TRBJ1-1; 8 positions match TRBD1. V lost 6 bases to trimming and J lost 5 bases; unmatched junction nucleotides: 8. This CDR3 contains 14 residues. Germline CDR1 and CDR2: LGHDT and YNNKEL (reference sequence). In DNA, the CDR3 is TGTGCCAGCAGACAGGGGGAAGCGAGGACTGAAGCTTTCTTT. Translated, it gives CASRQGEARTEAFF.

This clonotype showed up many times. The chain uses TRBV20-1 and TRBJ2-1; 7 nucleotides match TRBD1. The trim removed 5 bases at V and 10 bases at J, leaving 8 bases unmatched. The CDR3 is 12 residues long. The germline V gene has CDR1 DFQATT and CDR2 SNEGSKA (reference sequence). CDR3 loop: CSAVDREREQFF. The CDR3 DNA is TGCAGTGCTGTTGACAGGGAGAGGGAGCAGTTCTTC.

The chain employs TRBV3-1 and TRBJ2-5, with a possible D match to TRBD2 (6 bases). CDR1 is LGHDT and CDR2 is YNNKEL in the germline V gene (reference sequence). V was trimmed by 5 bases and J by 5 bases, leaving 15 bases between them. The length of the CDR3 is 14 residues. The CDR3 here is CASSLGTSKETQYF. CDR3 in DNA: TGTGCCAGCAGCTTAGGGACTTCCAAGGAGACCCAGTACTTC.

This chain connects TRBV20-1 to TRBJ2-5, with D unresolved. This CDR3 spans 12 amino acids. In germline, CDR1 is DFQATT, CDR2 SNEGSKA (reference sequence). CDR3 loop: CSAGRDGETQYF. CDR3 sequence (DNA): TGCAGCGCCGGTCGCGACGGAGAGACCCAGTACTTC.

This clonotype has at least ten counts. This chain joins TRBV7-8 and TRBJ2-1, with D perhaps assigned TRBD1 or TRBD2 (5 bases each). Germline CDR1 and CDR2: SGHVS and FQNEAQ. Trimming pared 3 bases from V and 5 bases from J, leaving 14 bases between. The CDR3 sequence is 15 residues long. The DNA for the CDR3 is TGTGCCAGCAGCTTCCGAGGGGAGACCCACAATGAGCAGTTCTTC. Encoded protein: CASSFRGETHNEQFF. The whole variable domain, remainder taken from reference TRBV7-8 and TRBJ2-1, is GAGVSQSPRYKVAKRGQDVALRCDPISGHVSLFWYQQALGQGPEFLTYFQNEAQLDKSGLPSDRFFAERPEGSVSTLKIQRTQQEDSAVYLCASSFRGETHNEQFFGPGTRLTVL.

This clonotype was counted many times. The CDR3 spells CAISESTLGRAETQYF. CDR3 coding DNA: TGTGCCATCAGTGAGTCGACCCTGGGCAGGGCAGAGACCCAGTACTTC. The chain uses TRBV10-3 and TRBJ2-5, with D perhaps matching TRBD1 (5 bases). The CDR3 is 16 amino acids. Between the trimmed V and J ends, which lost 0 bases and 4 bases, there was a span of 15 bases. Germline-derived CDR1 and CDR2 are ENHRY and SYGVKD.